Reported below is one TCR beta chain. Participant age was about 18 to 89 years, and participants resided in roughly 25 US areas. The data were produced by immunoSEQ multiplex PCR, yet TCRdb's version contains in-frame clones alone and is incomplete. The profile shows 200,000 to 250,000 clones, 70% to 85% of them singletons. From germline, CDR1 is SEHNR and CDR2 FQNEAQ (reference sequence). CDR3 length equals 14 residues. The V end was cut by 4 bases, the J end by 5 bases, with 15 bases between. The data derive from a study of blood T cell repertoires in COVID-19. Overall study: From the United States, Italy and Spain came samples of acute and convalescent COVID-19.

This TCR derives from an older woman who had recovered from COVID-19. V gene TRBV7-9 combines with J gene TRBJ2-7; maybe TRBD1 (6 bases). The specimen was PBMCs or T cells enriched from blood (not recorded which). CDR3 residues: CASSSLTGFDEQYF. In DNA form, the CDR3 reads TGTGCCAGCAGCTCTTTAACAGGGTTCGACGAGCAGTACTTC.